This T cell receptor (beta chain) was sequenced during a study of cytotoxic CD8 clonotypes in ibrutinib-treated CLL. Turning to the study itself: Over 9 relapsed/refractory, 15 treatment-naive; roughly 17 IGHV unmutated. Partial response was seen in about 24 patients and complete response in 2; after median around six years, approximately 14 stayed remitted, around 12 progressed.

V was trimmed by 3 bases and J by 4 bases, leaving 19 bases between them. Germline CDR1 LNHDA, CDR2 SQIVND (reference sequence). This CDR3 region has 16 residues. Libraries of TCR beta were made from approximately 1.9 micrograms of genomic DNA that came from cryopreserved PBMCs. Investigators sought sequencing depths of between 1 in 200,000 and 1 in 1 million T cells. TCRdb's copy holds only in-frame clones and misses some; the assay was immunoSEQ multiplex PCR. The sample holds some 300,000 clones; just under 80% are singletons and the top ten take about 6.7%. The receptor's source is a human donor with chronic lymphocytic leukemia. Here the sequenced sample was PBMCs, taken before ibrutinib treatment. V and J are TRBV19 and TRBJ2-7; D is perhaps TRBD1 or TRBD2 (5 bases each). The CDR3 DNA follows: TGTGCCAGTAGTATTTCCGGGGCCACTCCTTTTTACGAGCAGTACTTC. Translating it yields CASSISGATPFYEQYF.